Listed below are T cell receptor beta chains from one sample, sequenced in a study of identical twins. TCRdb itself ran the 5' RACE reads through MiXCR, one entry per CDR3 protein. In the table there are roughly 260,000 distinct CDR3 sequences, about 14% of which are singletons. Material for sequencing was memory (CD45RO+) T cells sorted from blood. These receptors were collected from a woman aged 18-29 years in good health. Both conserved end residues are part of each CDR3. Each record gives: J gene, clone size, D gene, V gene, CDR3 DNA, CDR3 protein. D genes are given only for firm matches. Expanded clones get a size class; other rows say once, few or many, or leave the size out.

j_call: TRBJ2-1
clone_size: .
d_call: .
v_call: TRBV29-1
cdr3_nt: TGCAGCGTTGTAGAGGCGACGAAGTTCTTC
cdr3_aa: CSVVEATKFF

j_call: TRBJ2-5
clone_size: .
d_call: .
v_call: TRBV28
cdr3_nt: TGTGCCACCCTCAGGGGCCTGGCGACGGAGACCCAGTACTTC
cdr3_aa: CATLRGLATETQYF

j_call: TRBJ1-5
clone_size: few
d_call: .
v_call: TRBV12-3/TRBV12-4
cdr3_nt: TGTGCCAGCAGTTTTCCTTATAGCAATCAGCCCCAGCATTTT
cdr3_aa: CASSFPYSNQPQHF

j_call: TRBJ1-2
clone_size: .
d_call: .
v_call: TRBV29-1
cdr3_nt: TGCAGCATCCTTTGGGTTGGTGGCTACACCTTC
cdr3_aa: CSILWVGGYTF

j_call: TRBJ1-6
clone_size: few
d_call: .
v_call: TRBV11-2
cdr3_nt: TGTGCCAGCAGCTTAGCTCCGGGATTCAATTCACCCCTCCACTTT
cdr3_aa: CASSLAPGFNSPLHF

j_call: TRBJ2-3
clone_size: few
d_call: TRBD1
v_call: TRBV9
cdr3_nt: TGTGCCAGCAGCGGCGGGACAGGGGACACAGATACGCAGTATTTT
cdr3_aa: CASSGGTGDTDTQYF

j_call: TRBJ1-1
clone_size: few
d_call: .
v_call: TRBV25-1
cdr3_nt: TGTGCCAGCAGTGAAGGCGGTAAGTCGACTCCTGAAGCTTTCTTT
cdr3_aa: CASSEGGKSTPEAFF

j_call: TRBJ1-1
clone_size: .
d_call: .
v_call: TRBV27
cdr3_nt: TGTGCCAGCAGTTGGAACGGGAACACTGAAGCTTTCTTT
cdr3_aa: CASSWNGNTEAFF

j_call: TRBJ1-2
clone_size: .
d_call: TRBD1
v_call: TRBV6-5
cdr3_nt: TGTGCCAGCAGTTACTCACCCCAGGGGGTCTATGGCTACACCTTC
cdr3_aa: CASSYSPQGVYGYTF

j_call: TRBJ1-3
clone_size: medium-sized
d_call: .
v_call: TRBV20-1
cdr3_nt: TGCAGTGCTAGAGATCTGGACGGAAACACCATATATTTT
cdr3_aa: CSARDLDGNTIYF

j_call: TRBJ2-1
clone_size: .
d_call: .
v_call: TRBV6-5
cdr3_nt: TGTGCCACCGAGGAGTCCAATGAGCAGTTCTTC
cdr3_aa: CATEESNEQFF

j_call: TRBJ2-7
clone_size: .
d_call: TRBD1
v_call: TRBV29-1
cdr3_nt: TGCAGCGTTTCCGGGGGGACAGGGAGTTACGAGCAGTACTTC
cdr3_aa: CSVSGGTGSYEQYF

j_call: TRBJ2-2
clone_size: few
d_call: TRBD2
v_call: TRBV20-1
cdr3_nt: TGCAGTGCCTCCCGACGGACTAGCGGGAGTTCAAACACCGGGGAGCTGTTTTTT
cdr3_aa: CSASRRTSGSSNTGELFF